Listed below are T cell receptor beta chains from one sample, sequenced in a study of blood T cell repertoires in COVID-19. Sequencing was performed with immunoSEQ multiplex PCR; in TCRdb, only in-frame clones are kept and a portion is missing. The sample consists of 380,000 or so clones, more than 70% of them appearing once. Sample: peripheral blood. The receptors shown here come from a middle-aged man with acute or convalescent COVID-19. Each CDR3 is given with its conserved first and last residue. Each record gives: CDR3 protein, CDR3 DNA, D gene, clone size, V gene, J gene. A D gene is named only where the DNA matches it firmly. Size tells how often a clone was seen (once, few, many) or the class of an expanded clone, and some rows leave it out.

CASSLDQGVHEQYF,TGTGCCAGCAGCTTAGATCAGGGTGTCCACGAGCAGTACTTC,-,-,TRBV11-3,TRBJ2-7
CSARDSNEQFF,TGCAGTGCTAGAGATTCTAATGAGCAGTTCTTC,-,-,TRBV20-1,TRBJ2-1
CASSPGVILISNEQFF,TGTGCCAGCTCACCCGGGGTCATCCTGATCTCCAATGAGCAGTTCTTC,-,once,TRBV18,TRBJ2-1
CAWSPRGEKLFF,TGTGCCTGGAGTCCTCGGGGTGAAAAACTGTTTTTT,-,-,TRBV30,TRBJ1-4
CASSTDSRQGSGLAGMEQYF,TGTGCCAGCAGTACCGATTCCAGACAGGGCTCCGGACTAGCGGGAATGGAGCAGTACTTC,TRBD2,-,TRBV27,TRBJ2-7
CASRLRREYEAFF,TGTGCCAGCAGGCTTAGGCGGGAGTATGAAGCTTTCTTT,-,-,TRBV6-5,TRBJ1-1
CSASGASGYVGANVLTF,TGCAGTGCTAGTGGAGCTAGCGGCTATGTGGGGGCCAACGTCCTGACTTTC,TRBD2,-,TRBV20-1,TRBJ2-6
CASSASGIGYEQYF,TGTGCCAGCAGCGCTAGCGGGATTGGGTACGAGCAGTACTTC,TRBD2,-,TRBV7-2,TRBJ2-7
CASSFMWSTEAFF,TGTGCCAGCAGCTTTATGTGGAGTACTGAAGCTTTCTTT,-,-,TRBV5-4,TRBJ1-1
CASSQETSGGGGEQFF,TGCGCCAGCAGCCAAGAGACTAGCGGGGGGGGCGGTGAGCAGTTCTTC,TRBD2,-,TRBV4-1,TRBJ2-1
CASSLVGRSGELFF,TGTGCCAGCAGTTTGGTTGGCAGGTCGGGGGAGCTGTTTTTT,-,-,TRBV28,TRBJ2-2